The 21 T cell receptor beta chains listed next were all sequenced from one sample in a study of type 1 regulatory T cells. These receptors have no identified antigens. TCRdb re-derived calls from the reads in MiXCR, one entry per CDR3 protein. Here the sample spans roughly 71,000 distinct CDR3 sequences, about three fifths being singletons. Sample: cultured T cells, either the whole culture or a sorted T cell fraction (not recorded which). Stated subset: Tr1-enriched cell product generated in vitro against host alloantigens. The receptors were sampled from a human donor in good health.

In this sample, this clonotype turned up a few times. The chain uses TRBV5-5 and TRBJ1-6; D might be TRBD1 (5 bases). CDR1 is SGHKS and CDR2 is YYEKEE in the germline V gene (reference sequence). V was shortened by 0 bases and J by 9 bases, with 10 bases between the two germline ends. CDR3 length: 14 amino acids. CDR3 residues: CASSLEGNVSPLHF. The CDR3 DNA follows: TGTGCCAGCAGCTTGGAGGGGAATGTTTCACCCCTCCACTTT.

This chain connects TRBV10-3 to TRBJ2-7, with 8 bases matching TRBD1. V gave up 8 bases and J gave up 2 bases; unmatched junction bases: 5. Looked up from germline, CDR1 is ENHRY and CDR2 is SYGVKD. The CDR3 loop spans 13 amino acids. CDR3 nucleotides: TGTGCCATCGGACAGGGCGGCACCTACGAGCAGTACTTC. Encoded protein: CAIGQGGTYEQYF.

The chain has TRBV20-1 and TRBJ2-7; 9 positions match TRBD1. The CDR3 sequence is 13 residues long. Germline lookup yields CDR1 DFQATT and CDR2 SNEGSKA (reference sequence). Germline trimming cut 3 bases from V and 5 bases from J; bases unmatched to any gene: 5. The CDR3 DNA is TGCAGTGCTAGTGACCGGACAGGGGACGAGCAGTACTTC. Protein: CSASDRTGDEQYF.

The V gene is TRBV20-1, the J gene TRBJ1-6; TRBD1 matches 10 bases. Germline CDR1 DFQATT, CDR2 SNEGSKA (reference sequence). This CDR3 comprises 15 residues. J gave up 10 bases and V 3 bases, and 9 bases lay outside the gene matches. CDR3 residues: CSARNSGTGDSPLHF. CDR3 nucleotides: TGCAGTGCTAGGAACTCCGGGACAGGGGACTCACCCCTCCACTTT.

The chain couples TRBV12-3 or TRBV12-4 to TRBJ2-3; weak D call: TRBD2 (5 bases). V was shortened by 4 bases and J by 3 bases, with 14 bases between the two germline ends. The CDR3 contains 15 residues. The CDR3, as DNA: TGTGCCAGCAGTTCCGTCCCGGGGTTAACAGATACGCAGTATTTT. Amino acids: CASSSVPGLTDTQYF.

This clonotype came up a few times. The V call is TRBV7-2, the J call TRBJ2-1; possible D gene TRBD1, 5 bases. The V gene's germline CDR1 is SGHTA and CDR2 FQGNSA. V was pared by 0 bases and J by 0 bases, with 15 bases between. The CDR3 consists of 18 residues. The CDR3 sequence: CASSLARSGINSYNEQFF. For the CDR3, the DNA is TGTGCCAGCAGCTTAGCGCGGTCAGGGATTAACTCCTACAATGAGCAGTTCTTC.

This clonotype appeared a single time. The chain links TRBV10-2 to TRBJ1-2; 8 positions match TRBD1. Germline values: CDR1 WSHSY, CDR2 SAAADI. This CDR3 is built from 14 residues. After removal of 0 bases from V and 4 bases from J, the junction contained 1 base not matched to a gene. Here the CDR3 reads CASSESDRAYGYTF. The DNA for the CDR3 is TGCGCCAGCAGTGAGTCGGACAGGGCCTATGGCTACACCTTC.

The V and J genes are TRBV19 and TRBJ1-6, with 8 bases identical to TRBD1. V trimming: 5 bases; J trimming: 10 bases; junction bases outside the gene matches: 10. This CDR3 has 15 residues. Looked up from germline, CDR1 is LNHDA and CDR2 is SQIVND (reference sequence). Here the CDR3 DNA reads TGTGCCAGTAGTGGCAGACAGGGGAATGGATCACCCCTCCACTTT. Translation: CASSGRQGNGSPLHF.

This clonotype showed up just a few times. V gene TRBV28 combines with J gene TRBJ2-5; the D is unclear. V was clipped by 5 bases and J by 1 base, with 14 bases between them. The CDR3 contains 15 residues. CDR1 is MDHEN, CDR2 SYDVKM, per germline. The CDR3 reads CASSLAGVPQETQYF. DNA for the CDR3: TGTGCCAGCAGTCTTGCTGGGGTCCCCCAAGAGACCCAGTACTTC.

The CDR3 protein is CAISPAGTLNEQYF. The CDR3, as DNA: TGTGCCATCAGTCCTGCCGGGACTCTCAACGAGCAGTACTTC. The chain links TRBV10-3 to TRBJ2-7, with a tentative D call TRBD2 (6 bases). There are 14 residues in the CDR3. Trimming pared 5 bases from V and 5 bases from J, leaving 16 bases between. Germline V lookup: CDR1 ENHRY, CDR2 SYGVKD.

V usage is TRBV5-1 and J usage is TRBJ2-2; TRBD2 matches at 12 bases. The CDR3 extends over 16 amino acids. Unmatched junction bases numbered 1, after V lost 4 bases and J lost 0 bases. Germline V gene sequence: CDR1 SGHRS, CDR2 YFSETQ. This CDR3 is CASSRTSGTNTGELFF. CDR3 nucleotides: TGCGCCAGCAGCCGGACTAGCGGGACGAACACCGGGGAGCTGTTTTTT.

Regarding this clonotype: A much larger clone lies a single base off, so this may be a read error. The V call is TRBV12-3 or TRBV12-4, the J call TRBJ1-1, with 8 bases that match TRBD1. The CDR3 contains 15 residues. The CDR3 loop is CVSRAGQGVNTEAFF. In nucleotides, the CDR3 is TGTGTCAGCAGAGCCGGACAGGGTGTGAACACTGAAGCTTTCTTT.

The J gene is TRBJ2-7, the V gene TRBV20-1; maybe TRBD2 (6 bases). The CDR3 runs 15 residues. Germline-derived CDR1 and CDR2 are DFQATT and SNEGSKA (reference sequence). V was cut by 0 bases and J by 2 bases, with 14 bases left in between. CDR3 amino acids: CSARDQGTGPYEQYF. In DNA, the CDR3 is TGCAGTGCTAGAGATCAAGGGACTGGGCCCTACGAGCAGTACTTC.

This sequence joins TRBV5-4 and TRBJ2-7; D unclear. This CDR3 region has 15 residues. In germline, CDR1 is SGHNT, CDR2 YYREEE (reference sequence). With 0 bases removed from V and 5 bases from J, the gap between germline ends came to 15 bases. CDR3 in DNA: TGTGCCAGCAGCTTGGCCCTCAACAGCCGCCACGAGCAGTACTTC. Translation gives CASSLALNSRHEQYF.

The V gene is TRBV19, the J gene TRBJ1-1; D remains unclear. Trimming pared 7 bases from V and 5 bases from J, leaving 20 bases between. This CDR3 comprises 15 residues. Germline CDR1 reads LNHDA; CDR2 reads SQIVND (reference sequence). This CDR3 is CASKLVGDKGTEAFF. CDR3 DNA sequence: TGTGCCAGTAAGTTGGTTGGTGACAAAGGGACTGAAGCTTTCTTT.

This sequence joins TRBV19 and TRBJ2-2; no clear D. In germline, CDR1 is LNHDA, CDR2 SQIVND (reference sequence). The ends were cut back, 10 bases at V and 0 bases at J, with 15 bases in the middle. The CDR3 totals 15 residues. CDR3 sequence (DNA): TGTGCCACCTGCGGAGAGTCCGCGAACACCGGGGAGCTGTTTTTT. It codes for CATCGESANTGELFF.

This clonotype was picked up a small number of times. This rearrangement joins TRBV7-2 to TRBJ2-2; 7 positions match TRBD1. This CDR3 comprises 15 residues. J was trimmed by 0 bases and V by 5 bases; bases with no gene match: 3. Germline assignment: CDR1 SGHTA and CDR2 FQGNSA. CDR3 in amino acids: CASSRTGANTGELFF. DNA of the CDR3: TGTGCCAGCAGCCGCACAGGGGCGAACACCGGGGAGCTGTTTTTT.

This clonotype was recorded only once. At one boundary the junction diverges from the germline segment, which might be a read error. This chain connects TRBV5-4 to TRBJ2-1; D gene uncertain. Germline values: CDR1 SGHNT, CDR2 YYREEE (reference sequence). This CDR3 contains 15 residues. The CDR3 region has the DNA TGTGCCAGCAGCTTCGGCGGAAGCACCTACAATGAGCAGCTCTTC. Translated, it gives CASSFGGSTYNEQLF. Together with reference TRBV5-4 and TRBJ2-1, the CDR3 gives the full variable domain: ETGVTQSPTHLIKTRGQQVTLRCSSQSGHNTVSWYQQALGQGPQFIFQYYREEENGRGNFPPRFSGLQFPNYSSELNVNALELDDSALYLCASSFGGSTYNEQLFGPGTRLTVL.

This clonotype was counted ten times or more. CDR3 in DNA: TGTGCCAGCAGTTTACCCCAGGGGAGCAATGAGCAGTTCTTC. The encoded protein is CASSLPQGSNEQFF. The V call is TRBV12-3 or TRBV12-4, the J call TRBJ2-1; maybe TRBD1 (6 bases). This CDR3 has 14 residues. V dropped 2 bases and J dropped 6 bases, with 11 bases sitting between them.

The genes are TRBV11-2 and TRBJ1-1; tentative D call: TRBD1 (5 bases). Between the trimmed V and J ends, which lost 3 bases and 8 bases, there was a span of 13 bases. The CDR3 is 13 residues long. Germline CDR1 SGHAT, CDR2 FQNNGV. The CDR3 loop is CASSLKQGTEAFF. The CDR3, as DNA: TGTGCCAGCAGCTTGAAGCAGGGTACCGAAGCTTTCTTT.

The chain is built from TRBV9 and TRBJ2-7; TRBD1 matches 7 bases. The CDR3 sequence is 15 residues long. Per germline, CDR1 SGDLS and CDR2 YYNGEE. The J segment lost 0 bases and the V segment lost 0 bases, leaving 3 bases of the junction unmatched. DNA of the CDR3: TGTGCCAGCAGCGTAGGAGGGGGCCTCTCCTACGAGCAGTACTTC. Translating it yields CASSVGGGLSYEQYF.